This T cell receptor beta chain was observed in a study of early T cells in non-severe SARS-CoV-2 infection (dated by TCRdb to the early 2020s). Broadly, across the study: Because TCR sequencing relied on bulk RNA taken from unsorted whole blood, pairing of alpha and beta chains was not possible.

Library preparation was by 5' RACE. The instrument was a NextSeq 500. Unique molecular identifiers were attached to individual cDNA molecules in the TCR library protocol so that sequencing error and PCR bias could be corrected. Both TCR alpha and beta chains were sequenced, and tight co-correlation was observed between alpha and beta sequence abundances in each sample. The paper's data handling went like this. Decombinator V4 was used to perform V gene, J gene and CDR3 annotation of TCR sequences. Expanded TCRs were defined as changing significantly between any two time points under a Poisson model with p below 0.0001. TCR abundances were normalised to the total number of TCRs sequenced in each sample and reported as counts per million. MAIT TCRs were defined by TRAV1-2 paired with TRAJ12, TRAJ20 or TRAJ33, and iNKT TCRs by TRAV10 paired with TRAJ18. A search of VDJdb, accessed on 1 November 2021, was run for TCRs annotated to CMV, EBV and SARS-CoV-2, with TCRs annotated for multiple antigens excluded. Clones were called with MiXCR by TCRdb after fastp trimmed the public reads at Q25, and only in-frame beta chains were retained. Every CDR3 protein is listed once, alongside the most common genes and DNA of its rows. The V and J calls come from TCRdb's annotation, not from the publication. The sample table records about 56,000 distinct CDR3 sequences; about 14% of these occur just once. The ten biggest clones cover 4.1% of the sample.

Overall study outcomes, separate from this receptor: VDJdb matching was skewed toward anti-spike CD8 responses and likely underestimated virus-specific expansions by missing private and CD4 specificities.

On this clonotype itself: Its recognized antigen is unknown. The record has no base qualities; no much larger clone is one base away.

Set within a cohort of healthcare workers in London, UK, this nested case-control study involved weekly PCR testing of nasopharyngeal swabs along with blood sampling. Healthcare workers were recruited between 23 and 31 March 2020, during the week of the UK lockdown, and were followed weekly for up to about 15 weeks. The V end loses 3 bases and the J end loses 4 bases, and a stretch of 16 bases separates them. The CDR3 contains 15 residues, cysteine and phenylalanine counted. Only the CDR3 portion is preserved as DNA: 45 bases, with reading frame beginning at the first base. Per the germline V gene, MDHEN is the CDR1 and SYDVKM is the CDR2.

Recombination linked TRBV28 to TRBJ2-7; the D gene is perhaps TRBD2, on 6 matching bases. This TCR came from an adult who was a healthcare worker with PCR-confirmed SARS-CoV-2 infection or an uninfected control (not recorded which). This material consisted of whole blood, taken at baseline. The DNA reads TGTGCCAGCAGTTTGAGCGGTGGGGGGACTTACGAGCAGTACTTC. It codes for CASSLSGGGTYEQYF.